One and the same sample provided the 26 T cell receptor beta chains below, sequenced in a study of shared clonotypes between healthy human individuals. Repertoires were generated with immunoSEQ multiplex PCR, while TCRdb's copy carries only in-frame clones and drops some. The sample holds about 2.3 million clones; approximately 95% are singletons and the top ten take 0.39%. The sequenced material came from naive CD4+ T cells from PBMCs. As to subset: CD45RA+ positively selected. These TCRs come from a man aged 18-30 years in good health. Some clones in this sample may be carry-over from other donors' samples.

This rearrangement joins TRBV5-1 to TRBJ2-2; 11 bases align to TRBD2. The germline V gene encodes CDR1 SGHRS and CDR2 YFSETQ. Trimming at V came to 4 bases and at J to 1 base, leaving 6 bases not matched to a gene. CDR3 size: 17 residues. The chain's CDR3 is CASSRLAGPENTGELFF. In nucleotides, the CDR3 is TGCGCCAGCAGCCGACTAGCGGGACCGGAGAACACCGGGGAGCTGTTTTTT. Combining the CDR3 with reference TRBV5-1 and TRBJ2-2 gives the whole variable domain KAGVTQTPRYLIKTRGQQVTLSCSPISGHRSVSWYQQTPGQGLQFLFEYFSETQRNKGNFPGRFSGRQFSNSRSEMNVSTLELGDSALYLCASSRLAGPENTGELFFGEGSRLTVL.

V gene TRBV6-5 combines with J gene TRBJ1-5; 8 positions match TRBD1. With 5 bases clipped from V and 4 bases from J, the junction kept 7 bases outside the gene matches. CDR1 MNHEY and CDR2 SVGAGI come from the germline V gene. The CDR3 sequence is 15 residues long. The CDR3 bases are TGTGCCAGCAGTAGAACTAGGACAGGGAATCAGCCCCAGCATTTT. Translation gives CASSRTRTGNQPQHF.

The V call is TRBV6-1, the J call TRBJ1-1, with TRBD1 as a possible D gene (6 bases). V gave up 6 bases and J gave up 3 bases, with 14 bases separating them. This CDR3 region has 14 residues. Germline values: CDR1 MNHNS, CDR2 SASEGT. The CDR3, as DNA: TGTGCCAGCAGGGCTGGACAGAGAGACACTGAAGCTTTCTTT. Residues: CASRAGQRDTEAFF.

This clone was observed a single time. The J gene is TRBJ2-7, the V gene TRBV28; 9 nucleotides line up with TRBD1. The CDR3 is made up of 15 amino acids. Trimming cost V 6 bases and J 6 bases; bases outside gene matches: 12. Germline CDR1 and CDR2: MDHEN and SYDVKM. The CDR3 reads CASRSPRDRATEQYF. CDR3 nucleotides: TGTGCCAGCAGGAGTCCTCGGGACAGGGCGACCGAGCAGTACTTC.

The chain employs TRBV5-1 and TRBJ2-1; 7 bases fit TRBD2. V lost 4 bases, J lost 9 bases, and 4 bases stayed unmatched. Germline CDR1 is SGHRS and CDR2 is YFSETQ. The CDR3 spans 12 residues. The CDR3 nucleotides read TGCGCCAGCAGCATTAGCGGGCTTGAGCAGTTCTTC. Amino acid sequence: CASSISGLEQFF. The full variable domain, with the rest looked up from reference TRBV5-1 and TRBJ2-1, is KAGVTQTPRYLIKTRGQQVTLSCSPISGHRSVSWYQQTPGQGLQFLFEYFSETQRNKGNFPGRFSGRQFSNSRSEMNVSTLELGDSALYLCASSISGLEQFFGPGTRLTVL.

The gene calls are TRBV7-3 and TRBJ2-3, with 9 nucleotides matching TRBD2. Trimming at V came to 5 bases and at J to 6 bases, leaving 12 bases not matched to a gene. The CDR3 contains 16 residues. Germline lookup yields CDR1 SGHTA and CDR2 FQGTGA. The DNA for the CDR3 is TGTGCCAGCAGCCCAAGGGCGGGAGGGCCTGGGGATACGCAGTATTTT. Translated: CASSPRAGGPGDTQYF. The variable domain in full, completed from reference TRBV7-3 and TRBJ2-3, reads GAGVSQTPSNKVTEKGKYVELRCDPISGHTALYWYRQSLGQGPEFLIYFQGTGAADDSGLPNDRFFAVRPEGSVSTLKIQRTERGDSAVYLCASSPRAGGPGDTQYFGPGTRLTVL.

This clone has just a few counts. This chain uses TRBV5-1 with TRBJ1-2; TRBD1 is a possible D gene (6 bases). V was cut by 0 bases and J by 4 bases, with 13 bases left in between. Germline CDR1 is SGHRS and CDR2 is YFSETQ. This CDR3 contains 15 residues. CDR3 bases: TGCGCCAGCAGCTTGGGTCTCCAGGGGTCCTATGGCTACACCTTC. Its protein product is CASSLGLQGSYGYTF.

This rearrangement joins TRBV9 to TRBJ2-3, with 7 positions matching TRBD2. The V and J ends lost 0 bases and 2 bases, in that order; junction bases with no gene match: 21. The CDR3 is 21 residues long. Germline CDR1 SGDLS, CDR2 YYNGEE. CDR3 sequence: CASSVVGSGPGGALVTDTQYF. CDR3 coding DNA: TGTGCCAGCAGCGTAGTAGGGAGTGGGCCGGGAGGAGCTTTAGTCACAGATACGCAGTATTTT.

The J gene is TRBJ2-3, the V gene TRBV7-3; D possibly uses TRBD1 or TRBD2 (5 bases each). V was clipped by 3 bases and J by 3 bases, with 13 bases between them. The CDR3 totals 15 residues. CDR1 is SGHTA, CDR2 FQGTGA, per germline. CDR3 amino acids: CASSFTGTVTDTQYF. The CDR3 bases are TGTGCCAGCAGCTTCACCGGGACGGTAACAGATACGCAGTATTTT.

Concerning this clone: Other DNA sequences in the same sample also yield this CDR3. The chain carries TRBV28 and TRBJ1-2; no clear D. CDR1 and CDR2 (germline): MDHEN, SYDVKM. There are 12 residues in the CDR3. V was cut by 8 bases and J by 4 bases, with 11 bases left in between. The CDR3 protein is CASSLLGYGYTF. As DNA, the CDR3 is TGTGCCAGCTCTTTACTAGGCTATGGCTACACCTTC.

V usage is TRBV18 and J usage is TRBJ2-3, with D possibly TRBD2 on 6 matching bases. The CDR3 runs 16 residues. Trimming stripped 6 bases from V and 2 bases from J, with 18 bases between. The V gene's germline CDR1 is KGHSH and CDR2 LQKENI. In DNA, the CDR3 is TGTGCCAGCTCCCCTCGGGTCGGGAGTATCACAGATACGCAGTATTTT. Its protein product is CASSPRVGSITDTQYF.

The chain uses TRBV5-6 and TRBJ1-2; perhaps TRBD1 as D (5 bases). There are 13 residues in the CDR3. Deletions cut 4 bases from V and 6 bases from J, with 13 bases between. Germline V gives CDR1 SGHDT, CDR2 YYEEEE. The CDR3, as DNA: TGTGCCAGCAGCCCGGACCGGGGCGATGGCTACACCTTC. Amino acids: CASSPDRGDGYTF.

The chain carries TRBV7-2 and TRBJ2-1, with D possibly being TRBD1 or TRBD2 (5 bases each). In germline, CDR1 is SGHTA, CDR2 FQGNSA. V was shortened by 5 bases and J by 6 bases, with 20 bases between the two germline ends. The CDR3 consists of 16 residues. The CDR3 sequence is CASSRHPTGTPNEQFF. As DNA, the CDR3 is TGTGCCAGCAGCCGACACCCTACCGGGACGCCCAATGAGCAGTTCTTC.

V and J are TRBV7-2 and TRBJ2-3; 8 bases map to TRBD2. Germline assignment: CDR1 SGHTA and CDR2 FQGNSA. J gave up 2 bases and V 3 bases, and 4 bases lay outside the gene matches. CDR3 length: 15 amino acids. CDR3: CASSFKAGATDTQYF. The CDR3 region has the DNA TGTGCCAGCAGCTTCAAAGCGGGGGCCACAGATACGCAGTATTTT.

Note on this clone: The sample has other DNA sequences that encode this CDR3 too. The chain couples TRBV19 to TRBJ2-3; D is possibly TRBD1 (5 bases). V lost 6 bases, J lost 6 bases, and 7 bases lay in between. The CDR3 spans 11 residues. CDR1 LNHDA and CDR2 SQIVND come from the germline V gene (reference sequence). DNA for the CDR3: TGTGCCAGTAGGGCAGGGGATACGCAGTATTTT. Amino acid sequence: CASRAGDTQYF. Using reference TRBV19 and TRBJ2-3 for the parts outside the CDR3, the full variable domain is DGGITQSPKYLFRKEGQNVTLSCEQNLNHDAMYWYRQDPGQGLRLIYYSQIVNDFQKGDIAEGYSVSREKKESFPLTVTSAQKNPTAFYLCASRAGDTQYFGPGTRLTVL.

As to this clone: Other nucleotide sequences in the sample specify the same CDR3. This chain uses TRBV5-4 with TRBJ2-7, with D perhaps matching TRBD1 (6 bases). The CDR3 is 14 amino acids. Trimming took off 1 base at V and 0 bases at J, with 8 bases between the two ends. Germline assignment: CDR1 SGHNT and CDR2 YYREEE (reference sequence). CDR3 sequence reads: CASSLLDSSYEQYF. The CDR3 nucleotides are TGTGCCAGCAGCTTGTTGGACAGCTCCTACGAGCAGTACTTC. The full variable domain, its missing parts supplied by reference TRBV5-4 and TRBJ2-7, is ETGVTQSPTHLIKTRGQQVTLRCSSQSGHNTVSWYQQALGQGPQFIFQYYREEENGRGNFPPRFSGLQFPNYSSELNVNALELDDSALYLCASSLLDSSYEQYFGPGTRLTVT.

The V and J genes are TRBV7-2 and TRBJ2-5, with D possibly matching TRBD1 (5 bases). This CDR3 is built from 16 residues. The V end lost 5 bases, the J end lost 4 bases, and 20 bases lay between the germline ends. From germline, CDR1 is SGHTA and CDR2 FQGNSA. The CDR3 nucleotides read TGTGCCAGCAGCCTCCTAGGGCCCGTAAGGGGAGAGACCCAGTACTTC. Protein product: CASSLLGPVRGETQYF.

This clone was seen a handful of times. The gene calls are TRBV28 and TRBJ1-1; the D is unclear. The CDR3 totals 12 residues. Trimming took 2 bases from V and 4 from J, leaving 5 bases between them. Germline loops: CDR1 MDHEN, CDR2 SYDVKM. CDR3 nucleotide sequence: TGTGCCAGCAGTTTAGACGTCACTGAAGCTTTCTTT. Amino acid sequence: CASSLDVTEAFF.

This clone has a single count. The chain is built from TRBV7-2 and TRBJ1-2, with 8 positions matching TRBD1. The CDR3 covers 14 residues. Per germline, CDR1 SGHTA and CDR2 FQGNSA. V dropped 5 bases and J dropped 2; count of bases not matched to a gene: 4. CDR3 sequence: CASSPRDRNYGYTF. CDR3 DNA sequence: TGTGCCAGCAGCCCCCGGGACAGGAACTATGGCTACACCTTC.

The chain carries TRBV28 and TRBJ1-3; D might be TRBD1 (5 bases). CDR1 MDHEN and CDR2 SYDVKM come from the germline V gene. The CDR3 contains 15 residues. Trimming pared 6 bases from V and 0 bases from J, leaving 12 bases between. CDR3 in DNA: TGTGCCAGCAGCCAAGGCAGGGCCTCTGGAAACACCATATATTTT. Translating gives CASSQGRASGNTIYF.

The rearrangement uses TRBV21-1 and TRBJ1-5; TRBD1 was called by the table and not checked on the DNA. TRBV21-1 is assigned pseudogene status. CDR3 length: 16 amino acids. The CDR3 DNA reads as TGTGCCAGCAGCATCAGACCCCACAGGGGGGGTCAGCCCCAGCATTTT. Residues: CASSIRPHRGGQPQHF.

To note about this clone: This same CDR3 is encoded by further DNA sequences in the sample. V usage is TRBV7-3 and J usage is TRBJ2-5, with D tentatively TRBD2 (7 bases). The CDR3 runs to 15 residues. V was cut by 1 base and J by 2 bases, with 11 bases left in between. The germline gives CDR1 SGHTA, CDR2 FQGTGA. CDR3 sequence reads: CASSLNRGAQETQYF. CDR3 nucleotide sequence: TGTGCCAGCAGCTTAAATCGGGGGGCACAAGAGACCCAGTACTTC.

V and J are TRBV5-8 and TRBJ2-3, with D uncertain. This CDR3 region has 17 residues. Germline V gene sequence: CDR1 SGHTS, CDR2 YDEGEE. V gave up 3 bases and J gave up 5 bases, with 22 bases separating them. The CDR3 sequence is CASSSLGRKKQIDTQYF. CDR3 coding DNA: TGTGCCAGCAGCTCCCTAGGACGGAAAAAACAGATAGATACGCAGTATTTT.

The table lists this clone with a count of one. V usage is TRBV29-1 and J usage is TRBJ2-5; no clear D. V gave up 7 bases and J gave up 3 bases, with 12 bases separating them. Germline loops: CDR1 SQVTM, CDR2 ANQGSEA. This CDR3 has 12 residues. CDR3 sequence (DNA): TGCAGCGCCCGCTCGTGGGAAGAGACCCAGTACTTC. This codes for CSARSWEETQYF.

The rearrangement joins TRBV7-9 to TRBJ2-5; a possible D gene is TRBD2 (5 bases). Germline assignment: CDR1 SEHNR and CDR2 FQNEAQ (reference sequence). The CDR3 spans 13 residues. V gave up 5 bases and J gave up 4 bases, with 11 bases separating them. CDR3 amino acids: CASSPGRGETQYF. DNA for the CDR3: TGTGCCAGCAGCCCCGGTCGGGGAGAGACCCAGTACTTC.

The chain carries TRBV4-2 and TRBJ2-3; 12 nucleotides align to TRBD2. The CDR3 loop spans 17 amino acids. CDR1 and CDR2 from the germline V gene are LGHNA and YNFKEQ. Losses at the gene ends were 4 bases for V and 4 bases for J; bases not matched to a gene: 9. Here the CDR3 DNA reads TGTGCCAGCAGCCCCCATTTACTAGCGGGAGGTCCAGATACGCAGTATTTT. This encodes CASSPHLLAGGPDTQYF.